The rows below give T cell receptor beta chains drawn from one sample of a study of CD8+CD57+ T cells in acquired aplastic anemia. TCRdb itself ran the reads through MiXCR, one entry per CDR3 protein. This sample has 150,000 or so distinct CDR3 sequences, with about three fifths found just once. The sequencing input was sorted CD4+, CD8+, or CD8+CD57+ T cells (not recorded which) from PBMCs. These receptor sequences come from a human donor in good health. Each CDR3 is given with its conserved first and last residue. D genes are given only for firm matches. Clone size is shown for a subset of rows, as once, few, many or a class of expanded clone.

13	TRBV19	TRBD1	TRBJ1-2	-	CASSITGEHGYTF	TGTGCCAGTAGTATCACAGGGGAACATGGCTACACCTTC
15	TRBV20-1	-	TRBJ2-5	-	CSAIPGLKVQETQYF	TGCAGTGCTATCCCGGGACTGAAGGTGCAAGAGACCCAGTACTTC
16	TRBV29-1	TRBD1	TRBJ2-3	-	CTTGQEIPSSTDTQYF	TGCACTACCGGACAGGAAATTCCGTCTAGCACAGATACGCAGTATTTT
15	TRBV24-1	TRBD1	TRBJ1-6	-	CATSEGTGVNSPLHF	TGTGCCACCAGTGAAGGGACAGGGGTTAATTCACCCCTCCACTTT
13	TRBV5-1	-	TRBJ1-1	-	CASSLSDRTPAFF	TGCGCCAGCAGCCTAAGTGACAGGACGCCAGCTTTCTTT
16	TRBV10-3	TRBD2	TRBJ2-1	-	CAISDLSGGARDEQFF	TGTGCCATCAGTGATCTCAGCGGGGGGGCCAGGGATGAGCAGTTCTTC
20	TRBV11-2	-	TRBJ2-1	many	CASSLGKSNERVSSYNEQFF	TGTGCCAGCAGCTTAGGCAAGTCGAATGAGCGGGTTAGCTCCTACAATGAGCAGTTCTTC
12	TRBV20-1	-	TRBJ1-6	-	CSARRGNSPLHF	TGCAGTGCTAGAAGGGGAAATTCACCCCTCCACTTT
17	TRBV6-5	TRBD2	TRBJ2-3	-	CASSDISGGHGTDTQYF	TGTGCCAGCAGCGATATCAGCGGGGGGCATGGGACAGATACGCAGTATTTT
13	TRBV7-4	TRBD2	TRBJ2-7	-	CASSLKRGVEQYF	TGTGCCAGCAGCTTGAAGCGGGGGGTCGAGCAGTACTTC
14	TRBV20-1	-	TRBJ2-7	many	CSAEYDLLPYEQYF	TGCAGTGCAGAATATGACCTTCTCCCCTACGAGCAGTACTTC
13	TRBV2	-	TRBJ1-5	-	CASTTTTNQPQHF	TGTGCCAGCACCACAACAACCAATCAGCCCCAGCATTTT
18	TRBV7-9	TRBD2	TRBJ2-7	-	CASSEGGLAGGRSYEQYF	TGTGCCAGCAGTGAAGGGGGACTAGCGGGAGGCCGATCCTACGAGCAGTACTTC
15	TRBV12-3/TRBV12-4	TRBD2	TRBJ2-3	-	CASTLAGGPTDTQYF	TGTGCCAGCACCCTAGCGGGGGGACCCACAGATACGCAGTATTTT
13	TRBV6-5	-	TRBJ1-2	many	CASRTPPSHGYTF	TGTGCCAGCAGAACACCACCTTCACATGGCTACACCTTC
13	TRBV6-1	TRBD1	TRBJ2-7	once	CASSRQDRGRQYF	TGTGCCAGCAGCCGACAGGACAGGGGAAGACAGTACTTC
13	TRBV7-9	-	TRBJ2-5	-	CASSLWDQETQYF	TGTGCCAGCAGCTTATGGGACCAAGAGACCCAGTACTTC
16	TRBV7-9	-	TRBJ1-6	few	CASSLAVTDSGSPLHF	TGCGCCAGCAGCTTGGCCGTCACAGACTCGGGTTCACCCCTCCACTTT
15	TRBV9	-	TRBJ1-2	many	CASSEGGAPNYGYTF	TGTGCCAGCAGCGAAGGGGGGGCACCGAACTATGGCTACACCTTC
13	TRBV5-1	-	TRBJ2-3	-	CASSSGVADTQYF	TGCGCCAGCAGCTCCGGGGTTGCAGATACGCAGTATTTT
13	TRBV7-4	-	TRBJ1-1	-	CASSTTGATEAFF	TGTGCCAGCAGCACGACAGGAGCCACTGAAGCTTTCTTT
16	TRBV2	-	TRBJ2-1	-	CASSEATRAATNEQFF	TGTGCCAGCAGTGAAGCAACAAGAGCGGCTACCAATGAGCAGTTCTTC
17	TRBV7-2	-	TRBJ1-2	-	CASSLASSFGFYYGYTF	TGTGCCAGCAGCTTAGCTTCGTCGTTTGGCTTTTACTATGGCTACACCTTC
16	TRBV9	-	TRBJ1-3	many	CASSDTGSPSGNTIYF	TGTGCCAGCAGCGACACAGGTTCCCCCTCTGGAAACACCATATATTTT
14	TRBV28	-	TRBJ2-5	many	CASSPTSLGETQYF	TGTGCCAGCAGTCCGACTAGTTTAGGAGAGACCCAGTACTTC
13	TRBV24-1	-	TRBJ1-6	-	CATSEAWGSPLHF	TGTGCCACCAGTGAGGCATGGGGTTCACCCCTCCACTTT
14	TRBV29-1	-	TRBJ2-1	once	CSVVSVVGYNEQFF	TGCAGCGTTGTTAGTGTTGTGGGGTACAATGAGCAGTTCTTC
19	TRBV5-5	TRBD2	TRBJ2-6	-	CASSTRLATTFSGANVLTF	TGTGCCAGCAGCACCCGACTAGCCACAACTTTCTCTGGGGCCAACGTCCTGACTTTC
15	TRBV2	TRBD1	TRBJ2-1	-	CASSPTGGSYNEQFF	TGTGCCAGCAGTCCGACAGGGGGCTCCTACAATGAGCAGTTCTTC
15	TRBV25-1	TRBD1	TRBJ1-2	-	CASSEKGTANYGYTF	TGTGCCAGCAGTGAAAAGGGGACAGCTAACTATGGCTACACCTTC
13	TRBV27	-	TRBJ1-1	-	CAGSYTEDTEAFF	TGTGCCGGCAGCTACACTGAGGACACTGAAGCTTTCTTT
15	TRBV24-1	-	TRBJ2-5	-	CATSGTRQGQETQYF	TGTGCCACCAGTGGAACCCGGCAGGGCCAAGAGACCCAGTACTTC
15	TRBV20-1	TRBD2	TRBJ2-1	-	CSAMGLAGVYNEQFF	TGCAGTGCTATGGGACTAGCGGGAGTCTACAATGAGCAGTTCTTC
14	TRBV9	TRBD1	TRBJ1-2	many	CASSVGGQGDGYTF	TGTGCCAGCAGCGTAGGGGGACAGGGAGATGGCTACACCTTC
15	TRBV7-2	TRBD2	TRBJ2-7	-	CASSLTLSGDYEQYF	TGTGCCAGCAGCTTAACTCTTAGCGGGGACTACGAGCAGTACTTC
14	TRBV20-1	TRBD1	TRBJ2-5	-	CSARRGQGEETQYF	TGCAGTGCTCGGCGGGGACAGGGAGAAGAGACCCAGTACTTC
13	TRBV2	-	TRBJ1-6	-	CASKPGPNSPLHF	TGTGCCAGCAAACCGGGCCCTAATTCACCCCTCCACTTT
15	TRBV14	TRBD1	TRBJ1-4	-	CASSQPGQGGEKLFF	TGTGCCAGCAGCCAACCGGGACAGGGGGGTGAAAAACTGTTTTTT
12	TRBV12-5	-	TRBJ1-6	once	CASGHADSPLHF	TGTGCTAGTGGACATGCCGATTCACCCCTCCACTTT
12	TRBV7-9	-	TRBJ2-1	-	CASSLEPLPPFF	TGTGCCAGCAGCTTAGAACCCCTACCCCCGTTCTTC
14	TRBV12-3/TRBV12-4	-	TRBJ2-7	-	CASIFRDRGYEQYF	TGTGCCAGCATCTTCCGGGACCGCGGCTACGAGCAGTACTTC
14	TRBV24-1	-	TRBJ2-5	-	CATSDTDFGETQYF	TGTGCCACCAGTGATACGGACTTTGGGGAGACCCAGTACTTC
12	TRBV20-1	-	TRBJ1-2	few	CSAKQENYGYTF	TGCAGTGCTAAACAGGAAAACTATGGCTACACCTTC
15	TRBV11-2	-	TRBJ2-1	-	CASSSLRGSYNEQFF	TGTGCCAGCAGCTCCCTCCGCGGGTCCTACAATGAGCAGTTCTTC
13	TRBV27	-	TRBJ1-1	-	CASSFSGVSEAFF	TGTGCCAGCAGTTTCTCAGGGGTGAGCGAAGCTTTCTTT
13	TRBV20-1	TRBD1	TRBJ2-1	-	CSYRQGIYNEQFF	TGCAGCTACAGACAGGGCATCTACAATGAGCAGTTCTTC
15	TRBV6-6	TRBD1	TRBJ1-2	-	CASRPRGQGEYGYTF	TGTGCCAGCAGACCCCGGGGACAGGGTGAATATGGCTACACCTTC
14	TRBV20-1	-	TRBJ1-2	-	CSARDLREAYGYTF	TGCAGTGCTAGAGATCTGAGGGAAGCCTATGGCTACACCTTC